The T cell receptor beta chain described here comes from a study of CD8+ T cells in alopecia areata. Turning to the study itself: Scoring treated patients' severity relied on the percentage of scalp area affected.

Findings and limits, study-wide: Among the top 100, expanded CD8+ clones were significantly decreased by tofacitinib, as was scalp clonality. Lesional scalp displayed greater clonality than normal scalp, most notably in alopecia totalis/universalis. Patients displayed less clarity in TCR sharing than mice, a finding possibly related to HLA.

The treatment was: oral pan-JAK inhibitor, 5-10 mg twice daily. V lost 5 bases, J lost 7 bases, and 21 bases lay in between. Germline V gene data show CDR1 as SGHVS and CDR2 as FQNEAQ. The CDR3 extends over 16 amino acids. RNA extraction was followed by reverse transcription into cDNA, which acted as the sequencing template. TCRdb's copy holds only in-frame clones and misses some; the assay was immunoSEQ multiplex PCR. The repertoire holds about 210,000 clones, with 64% as singletons. As for this clone: Its antigen is as yet unknown.

Sequencing used CD4+ T cells sorted from blood, obtained at week 4, from a patient treated with tofacitinib. The rearrangement uses TRBV7-8 and TRBJ2-1, with a possible D match to TRBD2 (6 bases). The receptor was derived from a human donor with alopecia areata. For the CDR3, the DNA is TGTGCCAGCAGCCCCCCACCCCAGGCGGGGCGGAATGAGCAGTTCTTC. This sequence encodes CASSPPPQAGRNEQFF. Combining the CDR3 with reference TRBV7-8 and TRBJ2-1 gives the whole variable domain GAGVSQSPRYKVAKRGQDVALRCDPISGHVSLFWYQQALGQGPEFLTYFQNEAQLDKSGLPSDRFFAERPEGSVSTLKIQRTQQEDSAVYLCASSPPPQAGRNEQFFGPGTRLTVL.